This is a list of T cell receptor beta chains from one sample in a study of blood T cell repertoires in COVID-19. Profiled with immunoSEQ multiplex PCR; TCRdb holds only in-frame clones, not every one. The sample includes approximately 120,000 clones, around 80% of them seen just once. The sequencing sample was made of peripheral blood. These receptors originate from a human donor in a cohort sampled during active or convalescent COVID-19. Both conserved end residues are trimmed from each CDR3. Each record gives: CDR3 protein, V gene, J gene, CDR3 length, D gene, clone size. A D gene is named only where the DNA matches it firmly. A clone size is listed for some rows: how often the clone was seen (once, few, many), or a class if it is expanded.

cdr3_aa: ASSKVPGLSTDTQY; v_call: TRBV19; j_call: TRBJ2-3; cdr3_length: 14; d_call: .; clone_size: .
cdr3_aa: ASSLRSAERH; v_call: TRBV28; j_call: TRBJ1-5; cdr3_length: 10; d_call: .; clone_size: .
cdr3_aa: ASSLDWSSYNEQF; v_call: TRBV5-4; j_call: TRBJ2-1; cdr3_length: 13; d_call: .; clone_size: .
cdr3_aa: ASAMSGNTEAF; v_call: TRBV6-5; j_call: TRBJ1-1; cdr3_length: 11; d_call: .; clone_size: .
cdr3_aa: ASTLPSRRSEKLF; v_call: TRBV28; j_call: TRBJ1-4; cdr3_length: 13; d_call: .; clone_size: .
cdr3_aa: ASSLPGIYGYT; v_call: TRBV5-4; j_call: TRBJ1-2; cdr3_length: 11; d_call: .; clone_size: few
cdr3_aa: ASSIEGSSYEQY; v_call: TRBV19; j_call: TRBJ2-7; cdr3_length: 12; d_call: .; clone_size: few
cdr3_aa: ASSQTALRERGYEQY; v_call: TRBV23-1; j_call: TRBJ2-7; cdr3_length: 15; d_call: TRBD2; clone_size: once
cdr3_aa: ASSTRGTYEQY; v_call: TRBV3-1/TRBV3-2; j_call: TRBJ2-7; cdr3_length: 11; d_call: .; clone_size: few
cdr3_aa: ASSPFSNEKLF; v_call: TRBV18; j_call: TRBJ1-4; cdr3_length: 11; d_call: .; clone_size: .
cdr3_aa: ASSLSRSRGYNSPLH; v_call: TRBV28; j_call: TRBJ1-6; cdr3_length: 15; d_call: TRBD1; clone_size: .
cdr3_aa: ASSYPGGENEQF; v_call: TRBV6-6; j_call: TRBJ2-1; cdr3_length: 12; d_call: .; clone_size: .
cdr3_aa: ASSRYGRDYEQY; v_call: TRBV7-2; j_call: TRBJ2-7; cdr3_length: 12; d_call: .; clone_size: .
cdr3_aa: ASSVGGLGSPLH; v_call: TRBV9; j_call: TRBJ1-6; cdr3_length: 12; d_call: .; clone_size: .